This section outlines one T cell receptor beta chain sequence together with its context. The data were taken from a study of cytomegalovirus exposure and HLA in healthy donors. The PCR employed 60 Vbeta primers together with 13 Jbeta primers. Profiling relied on immunoSEQ multiplex PCR, and the TCRdb table lists in-frame clones only, not all of them. This sample has tens of thousands of clones; under 80% occur once, and the top ten carry 4.9%. The ends lost 2 bases at V and 5 bases at J; junction bases unmatched: 3. This CDR3 comprises 13 residues. Germline V gives CDR1 SGHRS, CDR2 YFSETQ. The sequence was obtained from a man aged 60 to 75 in good health and CMV-seropositive. This chain links TRBV5-1 with TRBJ1-1; 7 positions match TRBD1. Sequenced material: PBMCs. In DNA, the CDR3 is TGCGCCAGCAGCTTTCAACAGGGGACTGAAGCTTTCTTT. Protein product: CASSFQQGTEAFF.